A selection of T cell receptor beta chains follows, all from one sample in a study of blood T cells in healthy people across ages. TCRdb analysed the 5' RACE reads with MiXCR anew, one entry per CDR3 protein. This sample has hundreds of thousands of distinct CDR3 sequences, with 58% found just once. Sequenced sample: blood. Receptor source: a man between 60 and 75 years old in good health. The CDR3 runs from the conserved cysteine through the conserved F or W. Each record gives: V gene, D gene, clone size, J gene, CDR3 protein, CDR3 DNA. D genes are given only for firm matches. Clone size appears in some rows only: once, few, many, or a class for an expanded clone.

>TRBV21-1|.|once|TRBJ1-5
CASSKGKNSRNQPQHF
TGTGCCAGCAGCAAGGGGAAAAACAGCCGCAATCAGCCCCAGCATTTT
>TRBV20-1|.|.|TRBJ2-5
CSASPEPQETQYF
TGCAGTGCTAGCCCGGAACCTCAAGAGACCCAGTACTTC
>TRBV27|.|few|TRBJ1-2
CASSVGSANYGYTF
TGTGCCAGCAGTGTAGGGTCCGCTAACTATGGCTACACCTTC
>TRBV2|.|.|TRBJ2-1
CASSALRGEQFF
TGTGCCAGCAGTGCCCTGCGGGGTGAGCAGTTCTTC
>TRBV4-1|TRBD2|.|TRBJ2-2
CASSQGTSGANTGELFF
TGCGCCAGCAGCCAAGGGACTAGCGGGGCGAACACCGGGGAGCTGTTTTTT
>TRBV19|.|.|TRBJ1-2
CASSIGGFAYGYTF
TGTGCCAGTAGTATTGGCGGATTTGCCTATGGCTACACCTTC
>TRBV20-1|.|few|TRBJ1-2
CSASLGSNYGYTF
TGCAGTGCTAGTTTAGGGTCGAACTATGGCTACACCTTC
>TRBV5-6|TRBD1|once|TRBJ1-5
CASSRDRGRYSNQPQHF
TGTGCCAGCAGCCGGGACAGGGGAAGGTATAGCAATCAGCCCCAGCATTTT
>TRBV7-6|.|.|TRBJ1-1
CASSLRTDMNTEAFF
TGTGCCAGCAGCTTAAGGACGGACATGAACACTGAAGCTTTCTTT
>TRBV7-9|.|.|TRBJ1-6
CASSPRVLSSYNSPLHF
TGTGCCAGCAGCCCACGGGTCCTAAGCTCCTATAATTCACCCCTCCACTTT
>TRBV29-1|TRBD1|.|TRBJ2-1
CSVRPGTGPTTNEQFF
TGCAGCGTGCGTCCCGGGACAGGGCCAACAACAAATGAGCAGTTCTTC
>TRBV10-3|TRBD1|.|TRBJ1-3
CAIRDRGQLISGNTIYF
TGTGCCATCAGGGACCGGGGACAGTTGATCTCTGGAAACACCATATATTTT
>TRBV4-1|TRBD2|.|TRBJ2-1
CASSQEGIAGGPAGRYEQFF
TGCGCCAGCAGCCAAGAGGGAATAGCGGGGGGGCCGGCGGGGAGGTATGAGCAGTTCTTC
>TRBV18|TRBD2|.|TRBJ2-5
CASSPPAAGVRETQYF
TGTGCCAGCTCACCACCCGCCGCGGGGGTACGGGAGACCCAGTACTTC
>TRBV11-2|.|.|TRBJ2-1
CASSYPGYEQFF
TGTGCCAGCAGCTACCCGGGGTATGAGCAGTTCTTC
>TRBV27|TRBD1|.|TRBJ2-7
CASRGQDLYEQYF
TGTGCCAGCCGGGGACAGGACCTCTACGAGCAGTACTTC
>TRBV7-2|.|.|TRBJ2-7
CASSRTNEQYF
TGTGCCAGCAGCCGTACGAATGAGCAGTACTTC
>TRBV20-1|.|.|TRBJ1-6
CSARDNSLDYSPLHF
TGCAGTGCTAGGGATAACAGTCTGGACTATTCACCCCTCCACTTT
>TRBV20-1|.|.|TRBJ2-3
CSAITQGTDTQYF
TGCAGTGCCATCACCCAGGGGACAGATACGCAGTATTTT
>TRBV28|TRBD2|.|TRBJ2-6
CASSLNRGGGANVLTF
TGTGCCAGCAGTCTAAACCGGGGGGGTGGGGCCAACGTCCTGACTTTC
>TRBV10-3|TRBD1|.|TRBJ1-5
CAISRTGDSNQPQHF
TGTGCCATCAGCCGGACAGGGGATAGCAATCAGCCCCAGCATTTT
>TRBV12-3/TRBV12-4|TRBD1|few|TRBJ1-2
CASSPGQGSGYTF
TGTGCCAGCAGCCCGGGACAGGGAAGTGGCTACACCTTC
>TRBV20-1|.|.|TRBJ2-7
CSAIRAAYEQYF
TGCAGTGCTATCAGGGCGGCCTACGAGCAGTACTTC
>TRBV28|.|.|TRBJ2-1
CASTSGSSYNEQFF
TGTGCCAGCACGTCAGGGTCCTCCTACAATGAGCAGTTCTTC
>TRBV5-1|.|many|TRBJ2-7
CASSLEGGPYEQYF
TGTGCCAGCAGCCTAGAGGGGGGGCCCTACGAGCAGTACTTC
>TRBV4-1|.|.|TRBJ2-5
CASSTVGTRQETQYF
TGCGCCAGCAGCACCGTCGGGACTCGACAAGAGACCCAGTACTTC
>TRBV20-1|.|.|TRBJ2-5
CSATRMYQETQYF
TGCAGTGCTACACGAATGTACCAAGAGACCCAGTACTTC